These T cell receptor beta chains were read from a single sample in a study of blood T cell repertoires in COVID-19. Assay used: immunoSEQ multiplex PCR; TCRdb lists only in-frame clones, some missing. The data hold more than 90,000 clones, with 85% observed a single time. The sequenced sample consisted of peripheral blood. The receptors stem from an elderly man with acute or convalescent COVID-19. The CDR3 runs from the conserved cysteine through the conserved F or W. D genes are given only for firm matches. Part of the rows lack a size; the others show once, few, many or a class for expanded clones.

cdr3_length	clone_size	v_call	d_call	j_call	cdr3_aa	cdr3_nt
14	.	TRBV18	TRBD1	TRBJ1-2	CASSPRQGTEGYTF	TGTGCCAGCTCACCAAGACAGGGCACAGAGGGCTACACCTTC
14	.	TRBV29-1	.	TRBJ2-7	CSVLDRAGGAEQYF	TGCAGCGTCCTAGACAGGGCCGGGGGAGCCGAGCAGTACTTC
16	.	TRBV27	TRBD1	TRBJ1-2	CASSPLRSGGGYGYTF	TGTGCCAGCAGTCCCCTCCGGTCAGGGGGAGGATATGGCTACACCTTC
16	.	TRBV2	TRBD2	TRBJ2-2	CASRRWLAGAAGELFF	TGTGCCAGCAGAAGGTGGCTAGCGGGAGCCGCGGGGGAGCTGTTTTTT
17	.	TRBV2	TRBD2	TRBJ2-1	CASRGGTAGFRYNEQFF	TGTGCCAGCAGGGGGGGGACGGCGGGCTTTAGGTACAATGAGCAGTTCTTC
13	.	TRBV18	.	TRBJ1-2	CASSPSVNYGYTF	TGTGCCAGCTCACCATCCGTAAACTATGGCTACACCTTC
17	.	TRBV5-1	TRBD2	TRBJ2-3	CASSLGIRAGGTDTQYF	TGCGCCAGCAGCTTGGGAATAAGGGCGGGAGGGACAGATACGCAGTATTTT
14	once	TRBV11-2	.	TRBJ2-1	CASSLYSSYNEQFF	TGTGCCAGCAGCTTGTATAGCTCCTACAATGAGCAGTTCTTC
12	.	TRBV10-3	TRBD1	TRBJ1-2	CAISSGGGGYTF	TGTGCCATCAGTTCAGGGGGTGGCGGCTACACCTTC
16	.	TRBV18	TRBD1	TRBJ2-2	CASSPSGRGLTGELFF	TGTGCCAGCTCACCATCCGGCAGGGGGTTAACCGGGGAGCTGTTTTTT
13	.	TRBV12-3/TRBV12-4	TRBD2	TRBJ2-1	CASWGGAENEQFF	TGTGCCAGCTGGGGGGGAGCTGAAAATGAGCAGTTCTTC
13	.	TRBV5-4	TRBD1	TRBJ1-2	CASSYDRGNGYTF	TGTGCCAGCAGCTACGACAGGGGAAATGGCTACACCTTC
13	.	TRBV7-3	.	TRBJ2-7	CASSLEQGYEQYF	TGTGCCAGCAGCTTAGAACAGGGCTACGAGCAGTACTTC
14	.	TRBV28	TRBD1	TRBJ2-1	CASRGHTGGFEQFF	TGTGCCAGTCGCGGACACACAGGGGGCTTTGAGCAGTTCTTC
17	.	TRBV5-1	TRBD1	TRBJ2-7	CASSFPGLGQGRYEQYF	TGCGCCAGCAGCTTCCCGGGCCTCGGACAGGGCCGGTACGAGCAGTACTTC
13	.	TRBV18	.	TRBJ1-6	CASSPTENSPLHF	TGTGCCAGCTCACCGACAGAGAATTCACCCCTCCACTTT
14	few	TRBV25-1	.	TRBJ1-6	CASSADRFNSPLHF	TGTGCCAGCAGTGCCGACAGATTTAATTCACCCCTCCACTTT
14	.	TRBV4-3	TRBD1	TRBJ1-2	CASSQTTGARGYTF	TGCGCCAGCAGCCAGACGACAGGGGCACGCGGCTACACCTTC
14	.	TRBV7-2	TRBD1	TRBJ2-7	CASSLAGQAYEQYF	TGTGCCAGCAGCTTAGCGGGACAGGCCTACGAGCAGTACTTC
14	.	TRBV27	.	TRBJ1-4	CASRPSGQAEKLFF	TGTGCCAGCAGGCCATCAGGACAAGCCGAAAAACTGTTTTTT
18	once	TRBV7-3	TRBD1	TRBJ2-5	CASSLIGPGTGVRETQYF	TGTGCCAGCAGCTTAATTGGTCCGGGGACAGGGGTCCGGGAGACCCAGTACTTC
13	.	TRBV19	.	TRBJ1-1	CASDQGRNTEAFF	TGTGCCAGTGATCAGGGGCGGAACACTGAAGCTTTCTTT
13	.	TRBV28	.	TRBJ2-7	CASKGQGLGEQYF	TGTGCCAGCAAGGGTCAGGGGTTAGGCGAGCAGTACTTC
16	once	TRBV27	.	TRBJ1-1	CASSPDRNPLNTEAFF	TGTGCCAGCAGTCCAGACAGGAACCCCTTGAACACTGAAGCTTTCTTT
15	.	TRBV11-1	.	TRBJ1-2	CASSPRLELDYGYTF	TGTGCCAGCAGCCCGAGACTGGAGTTAGACTATGGCTACACCTTC
13	.	TRBV6-5	.	TRBJ1-4	CASRLRSNEKLFF	TGTGCCAGCAGACTCAGGTCTAATGAAAAACTGTTTTTT
14	.	TRBV4-2	.	TRBJ1-4	CASSQTGSNEKLFF	TGTGCCAGCAGCCAGACCGGGAGCAATGAAAAACTGTTTTTT
16	once	TRBV6-2/TRBV6-3	TRBD2	TRBJ2-1	CASSYSPGGTYNEQFF	TGTGCCAGCAGTTACTCTCCGGGAGGGACCTACAATGAGCAGTTCTTC
13	.	TRBV15	.	TRBJ2-5	CATSRGTMETQYF	TGTGCCACCAGCAGAGGGACAATGGAGACCCAGTACTTC
13	once	TRBV10-3	.	TRBJ1-2	CAISESGGRGYTF	TGTGCCATCAGTGAGTCCGGAGGCAGGGGCTACACCTTC
16	.	TRBV13	TRBD2	TRBJ2-1	CASTGVGTSGYNEQFF	TGTGCCAGCACCGGGGTCGGGACTAGCGGATACAATGAGCAGTTCTTC
13	.	TRBV19	TRBD1	TRBJ1-2	CASSRQGGEGYTF	TGTGCCAGTAGTCGACAGGGCGGAGAGGGCTACACCTTC
15	.	TRBV9	TRBD1	TRBJ1-6	CASSVQGQGNSPLHF	TGTGCCAGCAGCGTACAAGGACAGGGGAATTCACCCCTCCACTTT
13	.	TRBV12-3/TRBV12-4	.	TRBJ2-1	CASTPEVNNEQFF	TGTGCCAGCACCCCGGAGGTGAACAATGAGCAGTTCTTC
15	.	TRBV7-2	.	TRBJ2-1	CASRSDSISYNEQFF	TGTGCCAGCAGATCAGACAGTATCTCCTACAATGAGCAGTTCTTC
14	.	TRBV16	.	TRBJ2-7	CASSFWGPSYEQYF	TGTGCCAGCAGTTTCTGGGGCCCCTCCTACGAGCAGTACTTC
14	.	TRBV29-1	TRBD2	TRBJ2-7	CSAVTSGSTYEQYF	TGCAGCGCCGTAACTAGCGGGAGTACCTACGAGCAGTACTTC
17	.	TRBV5-1	TRBD2	TRBJ2-5	CASSLAGLAGLQETQYF	TGCGCCAGCAGCTTGGCTGGACTAGCGGGACTCCAAGAGACCCAGTACTTC
12	.	TRBV9	.	TRBJ1-1	CASSVVTGRAFF	TGTGCCAGCAGCGTAGTTACAGGGCGAGCTTTCTTT
14	.	TRBV7-9	TRBD1	TRBJ1-4	CASSTDRGAEKLFF	TGTGCCAGCAGCACGGACAGGGGGGCCGAAAAACTGTTTTTT
13	.	TRBV5-1	.	TRBJ2-7	CASSLGQSYEQYF	TGCGCCAGCAGCTTGGGACAGTCCTACGAGCAGTACTTC
14	.	TRBV6-5	.	TRBJ2-1	CASTGGDWNNEQFF	TGTGCCAGCACTGGCGGAGACTGGAACAATGAGCAGTTCTTC
16	.	TRBV3-1/TRBV3-2	.	TRBJ2-1	CASSQVVVATDNEQFF	TGTGCCAGCAGCCAAGTCGTGGTAGCTACGGACAATGAGCAGTTCTTC